This T cell receptor (beta chain) came from a study of blood T cells in healthy people across ages. Germline assignment: CDR1 SGHTA and CDR2 FQGNSA. This CDR3 has 16 residues. With 3 bases removed from V and 5 bases from J, the gap between germline ends came to 18 bases. For the second PCR, which ran for roughly 6 to 11 cycles, a sample-barcoded 5' primer and a J-beta primer mix were used. In TCRdb, the 5' RACE reads were re-called with MiXCR into one record per CDR3 protein. The data show over 1,500,000 distinct CDR3 sequences, with 35% to 50% seen just once and roughly 24% held by the top ten. The sequencing input was blood. The receptor was derived from a human donor in good health. This chain uses TRBV7-2 with TRBJ2-3; possible D gene TRBD2, 5 bases. The CDR3 loop reads CASSLRRTPEGDTQYF. For the CDR3, the DNA is TGTGCCAGCAGCTTGAGACGAACCCCCGAGGGAGATACGCAGTATTTT.